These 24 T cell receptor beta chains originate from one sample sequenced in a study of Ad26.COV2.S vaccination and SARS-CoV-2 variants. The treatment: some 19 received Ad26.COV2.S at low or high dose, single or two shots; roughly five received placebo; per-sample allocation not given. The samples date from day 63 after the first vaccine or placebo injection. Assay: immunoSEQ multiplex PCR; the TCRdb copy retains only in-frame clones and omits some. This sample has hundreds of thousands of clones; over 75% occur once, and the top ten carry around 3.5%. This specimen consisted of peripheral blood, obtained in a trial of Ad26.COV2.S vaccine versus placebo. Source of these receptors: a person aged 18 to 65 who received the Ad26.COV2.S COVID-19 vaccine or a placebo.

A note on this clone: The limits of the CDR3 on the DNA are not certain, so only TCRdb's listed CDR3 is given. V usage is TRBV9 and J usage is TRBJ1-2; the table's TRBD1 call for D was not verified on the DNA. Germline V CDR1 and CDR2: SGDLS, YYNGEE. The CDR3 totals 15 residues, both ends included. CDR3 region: CASSVATGTGPSDTF.

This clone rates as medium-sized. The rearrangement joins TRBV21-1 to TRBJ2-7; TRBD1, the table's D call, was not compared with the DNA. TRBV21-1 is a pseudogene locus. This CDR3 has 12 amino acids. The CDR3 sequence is CASRTGGYEQYF. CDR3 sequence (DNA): TGTGCCAGCAGAACAGGGGGCTACGAGCAGTACTTC.

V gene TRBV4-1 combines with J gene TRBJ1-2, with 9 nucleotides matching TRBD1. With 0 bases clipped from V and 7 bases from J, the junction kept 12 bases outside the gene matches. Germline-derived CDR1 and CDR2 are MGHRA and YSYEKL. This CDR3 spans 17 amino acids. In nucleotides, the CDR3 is TGCGCCAGCAGCCAAGACTATCCGGGGACAGGGTATTTTGGCTACACCTTC. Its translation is CASSQDYPGTGYFGYTF.

The CDR3 loop is CAWSFGGVIYF. The DNA for the CDR3 is TGTGCCTGGAGTTTTGGGGGGGTCATATATTTT. V is TRBV30 and J is TRBJ1-3; possible D gene TRBD1, 5 bases. In germline, CDR1 is GTSNPN, CDR2 SVGIG (reference sequence). There are 11 residues in the CDR3. The V and J ends lost 2 bases and 12 bases respectively, with 11 bases between them. The full variable domain, its missing parts supplied by reference TRBV30 and TRBJ1-3, is SQTIHQWPATLVQPVGSPLSLECTVEGTSNPNLYWYRQAAGRGLQLLFYSVGIGQISSEVPQNLSASRPQDRQFILSSKKLLLSDSGFYLCAWSFGGVIYFGEGSWLTVV.

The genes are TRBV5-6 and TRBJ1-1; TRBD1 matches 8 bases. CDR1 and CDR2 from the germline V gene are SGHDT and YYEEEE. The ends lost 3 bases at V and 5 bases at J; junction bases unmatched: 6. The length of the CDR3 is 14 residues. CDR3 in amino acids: CASSSLTGVTEAFF. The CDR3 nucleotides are TGTGCCAGCAGCTCGCTGACAGGGGTAACTGAAGCTTTCTTT.

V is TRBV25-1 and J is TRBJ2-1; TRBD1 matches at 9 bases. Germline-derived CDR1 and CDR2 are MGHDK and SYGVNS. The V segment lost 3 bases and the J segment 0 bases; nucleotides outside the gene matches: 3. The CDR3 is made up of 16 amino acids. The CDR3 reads CASSDRDRDSYNEQFF. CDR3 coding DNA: TGTGCCAGCAGTGATCGGGACAGGGACTCCTACAATGAGCAGTTCTTC.

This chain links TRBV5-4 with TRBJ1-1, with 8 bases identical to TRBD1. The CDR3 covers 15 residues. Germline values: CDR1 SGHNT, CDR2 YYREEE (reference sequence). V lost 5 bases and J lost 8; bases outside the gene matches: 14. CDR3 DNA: TGTGCCAGCAGATATGGGACAGGAGCCTCGCAGGAAGCTTTCTTT. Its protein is CASRYGTGASQEAFF.

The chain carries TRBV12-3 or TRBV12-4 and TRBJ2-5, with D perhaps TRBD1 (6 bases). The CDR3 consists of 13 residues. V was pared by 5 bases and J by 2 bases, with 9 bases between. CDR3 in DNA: TGTGCCAGCAGTAGGACAGCACAAGAGACCCAGTACTTC. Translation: CASSRTAQETQYF.

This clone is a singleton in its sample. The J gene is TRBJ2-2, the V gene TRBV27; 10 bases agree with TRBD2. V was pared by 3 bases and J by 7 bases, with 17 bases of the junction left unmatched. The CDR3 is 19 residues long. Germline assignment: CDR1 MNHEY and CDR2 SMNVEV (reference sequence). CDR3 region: CASSFLPGAGGPGSGELFF. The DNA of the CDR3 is TGTGCCAGCAGTTTCCTCCCCGGAGCGGGGGGGCCTGGTAGCGGGGAGCTGTTTTTT.

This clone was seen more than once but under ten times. CDR3 loop: CASSYTLAGDTGELFF. The CDR3 DNA reads TGTGCCAGCAGTTACACACTAGCGGGGGACACCGGGGAGCTGTTTTTT. The chain recombines TRBV6-6 with TRBJ2-2; 11 bases match TRBD2. CDR1 is MNHNY and CDR2 is SVGAGI in the germline V gene (reference sequence). The CDR3 is made up of 16 amino acids. V lost 2 bases to trimming and J lost 3 bases; unmatched junction nucleotides: 2.

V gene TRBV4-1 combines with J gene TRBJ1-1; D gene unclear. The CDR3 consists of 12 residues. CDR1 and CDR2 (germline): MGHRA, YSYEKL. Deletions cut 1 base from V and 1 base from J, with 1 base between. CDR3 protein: CASSQANTEAFF. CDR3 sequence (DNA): TGCGCCAGCAGCCAAGCGAACACTGAAGCTTTCTTT.

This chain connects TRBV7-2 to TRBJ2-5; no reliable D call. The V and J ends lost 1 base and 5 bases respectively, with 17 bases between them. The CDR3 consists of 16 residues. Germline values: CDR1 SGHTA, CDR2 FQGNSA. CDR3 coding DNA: TGTGCCAGCAGCTTAGGAATCGGCCTAGGCGTGGAGACCCAGTACTTC. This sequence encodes CASSLGIGLGVETQYF.

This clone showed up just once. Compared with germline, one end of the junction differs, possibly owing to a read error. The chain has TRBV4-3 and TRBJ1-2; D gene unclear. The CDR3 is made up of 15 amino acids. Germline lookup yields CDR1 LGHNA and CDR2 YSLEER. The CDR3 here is CASSQGYSYNYGYTF. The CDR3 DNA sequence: TGCGCCAGCAGTCAAGGTTACAGTTATAACTATGGCTACACCTTC.

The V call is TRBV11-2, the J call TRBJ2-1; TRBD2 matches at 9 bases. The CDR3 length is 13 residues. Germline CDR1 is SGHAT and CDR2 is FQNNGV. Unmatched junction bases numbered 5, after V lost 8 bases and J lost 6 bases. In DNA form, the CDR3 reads TGTGCCAGCCTTGGGGGACTAGCCAATGAGCAGTTCTTC. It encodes CASLGGLANEQFF.

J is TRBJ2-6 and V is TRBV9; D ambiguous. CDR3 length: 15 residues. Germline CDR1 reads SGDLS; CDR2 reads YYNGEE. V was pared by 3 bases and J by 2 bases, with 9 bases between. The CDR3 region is CASSAVIPGANVLTF. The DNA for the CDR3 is TGTGCCAGCAGCGCGGTCATTCCTGGGGCCAACGTCCTGACTTTC.

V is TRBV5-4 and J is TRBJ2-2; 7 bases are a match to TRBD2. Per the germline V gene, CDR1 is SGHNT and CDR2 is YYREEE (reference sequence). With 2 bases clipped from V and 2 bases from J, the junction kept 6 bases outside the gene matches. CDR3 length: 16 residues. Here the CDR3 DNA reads TGTGCCAGCAGCTTCGAGGGGAGGGAAAACACCGGGGAGCTGTTTTTT. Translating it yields CASSFEGRENTGELFF.

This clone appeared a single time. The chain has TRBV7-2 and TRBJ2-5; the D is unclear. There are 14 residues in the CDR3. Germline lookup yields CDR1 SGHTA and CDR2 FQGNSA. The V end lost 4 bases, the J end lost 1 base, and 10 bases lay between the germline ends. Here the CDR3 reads CASSWSNGQETQYF. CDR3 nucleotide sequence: TGTGCCAGCAGCTGGAGCAACGGCCAAGAGACCCAGTACTTC.

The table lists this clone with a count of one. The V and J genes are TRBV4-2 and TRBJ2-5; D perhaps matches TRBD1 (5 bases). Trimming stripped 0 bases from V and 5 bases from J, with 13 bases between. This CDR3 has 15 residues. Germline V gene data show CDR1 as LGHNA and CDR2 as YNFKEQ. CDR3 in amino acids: CASSQEGRVSETQYF. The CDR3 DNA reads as TGTGCCAGCAGCCAAGAGGGCAGGGTTTCGGAGACCCAGTACTTC.

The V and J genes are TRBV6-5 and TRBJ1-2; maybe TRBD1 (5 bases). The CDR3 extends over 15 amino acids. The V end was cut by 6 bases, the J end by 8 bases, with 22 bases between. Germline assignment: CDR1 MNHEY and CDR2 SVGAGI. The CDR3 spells CASRQDNWDVRGYTF. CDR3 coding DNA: TGTGCCAGCAGACAGGACAATTGGGATGTCAGGGGCTACACCTTC.

The CDR3 DNA is TGCAGTGCTAGTTGGGAAGACGGCTACGAGCAGTACTTC. Its translation is CSASWEDGYEQYF. The genes are TRBV20-1 and TRBJ2-7; no firm D call. Looked up from germline, CDR1 is DFQATT and CDR2 is SNEGSKA (reference sequence). V shed 3 bases and J shed 3 bases, with 12 bases lying between them. The CDR3 contains 13 residues.

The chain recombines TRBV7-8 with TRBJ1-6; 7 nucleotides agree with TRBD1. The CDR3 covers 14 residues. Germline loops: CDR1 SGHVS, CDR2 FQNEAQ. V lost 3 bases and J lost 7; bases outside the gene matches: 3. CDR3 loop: CASSFDRVNSPLHF. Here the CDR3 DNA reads TGTGCCAGCAGCTTTGACAGGGTAAATTCACCCCTCCACTTT. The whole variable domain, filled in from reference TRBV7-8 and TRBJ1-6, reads GAGVSQSPRYKVAKRGQDVALRCDPISGHVSLFWYQQALGQGPEFLTYFQNEAQLDKSGLPSDRFFAERPEGSVSTLKIQRTQQEDSAVYLCASSFDRVNSPLHFGNGTRLTVT.

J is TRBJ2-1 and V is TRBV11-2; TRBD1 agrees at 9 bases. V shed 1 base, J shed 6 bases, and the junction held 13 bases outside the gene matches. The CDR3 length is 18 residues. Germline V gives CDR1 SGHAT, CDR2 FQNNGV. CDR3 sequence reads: CASSLVGFRDRDANEQFF. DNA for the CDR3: TGTGCCAGCAGCTTAGTAGGGTTCCGGGACAGGGACGCCAATGAGCAGTTCTTC.

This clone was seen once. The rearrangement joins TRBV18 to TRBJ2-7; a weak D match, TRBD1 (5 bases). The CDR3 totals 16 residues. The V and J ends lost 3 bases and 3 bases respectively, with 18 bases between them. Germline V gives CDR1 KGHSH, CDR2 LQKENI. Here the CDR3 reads CASSPEAPGSGYEQYF. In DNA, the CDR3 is TGTGCCAGCTCACCGGAAGCCCCAGGGTCCGGCTACGAGCAGTACTTC.

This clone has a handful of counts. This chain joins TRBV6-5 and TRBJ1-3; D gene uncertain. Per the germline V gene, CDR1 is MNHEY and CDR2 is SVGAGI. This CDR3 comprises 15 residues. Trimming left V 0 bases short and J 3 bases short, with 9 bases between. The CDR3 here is CASSYSGVGGNTIYF. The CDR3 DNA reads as TGTGCCAGCAGTTACTCGGGAGTGGGTGGAAACACCATATATTTT.